Below are 22 T cell receptor beta chains sequenced from a single sample in a study of T cell changes during pregnancy in multiple sclerosis (dated by TCRdb to the late 2010s). Receptor libraries were prepared by the immunoSEQ multiplex PCR assay. What TCRdb holds here is the immuneACCESS table cut down to in-frame rearrangements. Part of the clones is not present; checked against another copy, under half of the missing clones reflect an unresolved V gene, and the others are unexplained. The sample data list tens of thousands of clones, and roughly nine tenths of these were observed just once. 0.37% of the sample rests with the top ten. Sequenced material: CD4+ T cells from peripheral blood mononuclear cells, taken before pregnancy. The source of these receptors is a female donor with multiple sclerosis, enrolled in a pregnancy study.

This chain joins TRBV18 and TRBJ2-3, with 9 nucleotides matching TRBD2. In germline, CDR1 is KGHSH, CDR2 LQKENI. The length of the CDR3 is 16 residues. V lost 3 bases to trimming and J lost 4 bases; unmatched junction nucleotides: 8. Here the CDR3 DNA reads TGTGCCAGCTCACCTCCGAGCGGGAGGAATGCAGATACGCAGTATTTT. Amino acid sequence: CASSPPSGRNADTQYF. The full variable domain, in which reference TRBV18 and TRBJ2-3 provide the parts outside the CDR3, is NAGVMQNPRHLVRRRGQEARLRCSPMKGHSHVYWYRQLPEEGLKFMVYLQKENIIDESGMPKERFSAEFPKEGPSILRIQQVVRGDSAAYFCASSPPSGRNADTQYFGPGTRLTVL.

This chain connects TRBV7-7 to TRBJ2-1, with TRBD2 matching 11 bases. CDR3 length: 15 amino acids. V trimming: 5 bases; J trimming: 6 bases; junction bases outside the gene matches: 6. Germline loops: CDR1 SSHAT, CDR2 FNYEAQ (reference sequence). CDR3 loop: CASSPGLAGLNEQFF. The DNA of the CDR3 is TGTGCCAGCAGCCCCGGACTAGCGGGTCTCAATGAGCAGTTCTTC.

The chain joins TRBV18 to TRBJ2-7; 11 nucleotides agree with TRBD2. The V segment lost 3 bases and the J segment 0 bases; nucleotides outside the gene matches: 7. CDR3 length equals 17 residues. CDR1 and CDR2 (germline): KGHSH, LQKENI. CDR3 region: CASSPGYSGRASYEQYF. In nucleotides, the CDR3 is TGTGCCAGCTCACCGGGCTATAGCGGGAGGGCCTCCTACGAGCAGTACTTC.

V usage is TRBV7-3 and J usage is TRBJ2-3; 7 bases match TRBD2. Germline values: CDR1 SGHTA, CDR2 FQGTGA. J was trimmed by 10 bases and V by 3 bases; bases with no gene match: 7. This CDR3 comprises 13 residues. The CDR3 DNA is TGTGCCAGCAGCTTCCTAGCGGAAAGTCCGCAGTATTTT. This sequence encodes CASSFLAESPQYF. Variable domain in full (rest from reference TRBV7-3 and TRBJ2-3): GAGVSQTPSNKVTEKGKYVELRCDPISGHTALYWYRQSLGQGPEFLIYFQGTGAADDSGLPNDRFFAVRPEGSVSTLKIQRTERGDSAVYLCASSFLAESPQYFGPGTRLTVL.

The chain uses TRBV18 and TRBJ2-1, with 10 bases aligning to TRBD2. J gave up 7 bases and V 5 bases, and 11 bases lay outside the gene matches. The CDR3 length is 16 residues. The germline V gene has CDR1 KGHSH and CDR2 LQKENI. The CDR3 sequence: CASSRNPAGGFNEQFF. The CDR3 DNA reads as TGTGCCAGCTCAAGGAACCCAGCGGGAGGGTTTAATGAGCAGTTCTTC.

A single count supports this clone. The V gene is TRBV5-1, the J gene TRBJ2-3; TRBD1 agrees at 8 bases. Germline V gene sequence: CDR1 SGHRS, CDR2 YFSETQ. Unmatched junction bases numbered 8, after V lost 7 bases and J lost 4 bases. The CDR3 totals 14 residues. The CDR3 bases are TGCGCCAGCGCACAGGGGGGCGTGGCAGATACGCAGTATTTT. It is translated as CASAQGGVADTQYF.

The chain recombines TRBV12-2 with TRBJ2-3; the DNA was not used to check the table's D call, TRBD2. TRBV12-2 counts as a pseudogene. The CDR3 is 19 amino acids. CDR3 DNA: TGTGCAAGTCGCCAGCTCTCCACTAGCGGGAGGCCTAGTGTGCATACGCAGTATTTT. It codes for CASRQLSTSGRPSVHTQYF.

This clone was detected only once. The chain couples TRBV9 to TRBJ2-3; D is possibly TRBD1 (6 bases). V was clipped by 3 bases and J by 2 bases, with 10 bases between them. Germline V gives CDR1 SGDLS, CDR2 YYNGEE. CDR3 length: 14 amino acids. The CDR3 DNA sequence: TGTGCCAGCAGCGCGACAGGTTACACAGATACGCAGTATTTT. Amino acids: CASSATGYTDTQYF.

CDR3 DNA sequence: TGTGCTTCAAGCCCCGGGTTTGACACCGGGGAGCTGTTTTTT. Its protein product is CASSPGFDTGELFF. The J gene is TRBJ2-2, the V gene TRBV15; D is uncertain. The CDR3 extends over 14 amino acids. The V gene's germline CDR1 is LNHNV and CDR2 YYDKDF (reference sequence).

This clone was seen once. The V gene is TRBV7-9, the J gene TRBJ1-1, with D perhaps TRBD1 (6 bases). The germline V gene encodes CDR1 SEHNR and CDR2 FQNEAQ (reference sequence). The CDR3 has 16 amino acids. The V and J ends lost 0 bases and 5 bases respectively, with 16 bases between them. CDR3 bases: TGTGCCAGCAGCTTAGCGGGGGGGGCCAGAGAAACTGAAGCTTTCTTT. Translated: CASSLAGGARETEAFF.

This chain joins TRBV10-2 and TRBJ1-2; weak D call: TRBD1 (5 bases). In germline, CDR1 is WSHSY, CDR2 SAAADI. CDR3 length: 14 amino acids. The V end lost 3 bases, the J end lost 4 bases, and 12 bases lay between the germline ends. As DNA, the CDR3 is TGCGCCAGCAGTGAAAAGGGGATAACCTATGGCTACACCTTC. It encodes CASSEKGITYGYTF.

The chain recombines TRBV5-4 with TRBJ2-3, with D perhaps TRBD2 (6 bases). This CDR3 is built from 16 residues. The germline gives CDR1 SGHNT, CDR2 YYREEE (reference sequence). The V and J ends lost 0 bases and 2 bases respectively, with 13 bases between them. The CDR3 is CASSLDPGGATDTQYF. CDR3 bases: TGTGCCAGCAGCTTGGATCCCGGCGGGGCCACAGATACGCAGTATTTT.

The chain links TRBV19 to TRBJ2-1, with TRBD2 matching over 12 bases. CDR1 is LNHDA, CDR2 SQIVND, per germline (reference sequence). The CDR3 runs to 15 residues. Trimming cost V 4 bases and J 5 bases; bases outside gene matches: 3. CDR3 DNA: TGTGCCAGTAGTACGACTAGCGGGAGCAACAATGAGCAGTTCTTC. Protein sequence: CASSTTSGSNNEQFF.

The rearrangement links TRBV7-2 to TRBJ2-7; maybe TRBD2 (5 bases). Germline V gene lookup returns CDR1 SGHTA and CDR2 FQGNSA. V lost 1 base to trimming and J lost 5 bases, with 15 bases between them. The CDR3 loop spans 15 amino acids. The chain's CDR3 is CASSLVRLATDEQYF. The CDR3, as DNA: TGTGCCAGCAGCTTAGTCAGGCTAGCCACGGACGAGCAGTACTTC.

This rearrangement joins TRBV2 to TRBJ1-2; no clear D. The V end was cut by 4 bases, the J end by 8 bases, with 11 bases between. Germline CDR1 reads SNHLY; CDR2 reads FYNNEI. The CDR3 spans 12 residues. CDR3 sequence reads: CASSANTYGYTF. The DNA of the CDR3 is TGTGCCAGCAGTGCAAACACATACGGCTACACCTTC.

The count of this clone is one. The chain couples TRBV5-4 to TRBJ2-3; D unclear. This CDR3 is 12 amino acids long. Trimming left V 0 bases short and J 6 bases short, with 5 bases between. Germline V gives CDR1 SGHNT, CDR2 YYREEE (reference sequence). This CDR3 reads CASSLGRDTQYF. The CDR3 DNA reads TGTGCCAGCAGCTTGGGGCGGGATACGCAGTATTTT.

This clone was recorded once. This chain connects TRBV5-6 to TRBJ1-5, with D tentatively TRBD1 (6 bases). Germline CDR1 SGHDT, CDR2 YYEEEE. V was pared by 1 base and J by 4 bases, with 12 bases between. The CDR3 is 15 amino acids. The CDR3: CASSLHRVGNQPQHF. In DNA form, the CDR3 reads TGTGCCAGCAGCTTGCACAGGGTAGGGAATCAGCCCCAGCATTTT.

The J gene is TRBJ2-7, the V gene TRBV10-3, with a possible D match to TRBD1 (6 bases). CDR1 and CDR2 from the germline V gene are ENHRY and SYGVKD. The ends were cut back, 6 bases at V and 3 bases at J, with 12 bases in the middle. The CDR3 is 13 amino acids. CDR3 in amino acids: CAISPGQLYEQYF. The CDR3 nucleotides read TGTGCCATCAGCCCAGGACAGCTCTACGAGCAGTACTTC.

V and J are TRBV7-9 and TRBJ2-1; D remains ambiguous. CDR1 SEHNR and CDR2 FQNEAQ come from the germline V gene (reference sequence). With 8 bases removed from V and 6 bases from J, the gap between germline ends came to 17 bases. This CDR3 contains 14 residues. The DNA of the CDR3 is TGTGCCAGCTCGTTGAGAGACTGGCGCAATGAGCAGTTCTTC. Protein: CASSLRDWRNEQFF.

The chain is built from TRBV4-3 and TRBJ1-1; TRBD1 might be the D (5 bases). Trimming pared 0 bases from V and 5 bases from J, leaving 16 bases between. Germline V gene lookup returns CDR1 LGHNA and CDR2 YSLEER. The CDR3 is made up of 16 amino acids. The CDR3 DNA reads TGCGCCAGCAGCCAAGATGACCAGGGTGTCGGAACTGAAGCTTTCTTT. The encoded protein is CASSQDDQGVGTEAFF.

The J gene is TRBJ2-5, the V gene TRBV30; TRBD2 matches 11 bases. The CDR3 runs 19 residues. V shed 3 bases and J 2 bases; nucleotides not matched to a gene: 17. Germline V CDR1 and CDR2: GTSNPN, SVGIG (reference sequence). CDR3 loop: CAWSPWGIAGGPNQETQYF. The DNA of the CDR3 is TGTGCCTGGAGCCCGTGGGGGATAGCGGGAGGGCCAAATCAAGAGACCCAGTACTTC.

The rearrangement joins TRBV19 to TRBJ2-2; the D gene is possibly TRBD2 (6 bases). V was trimmed by 5 bases and J by 5 bases, leaving 9 bases between them. CDR1 is LNHDA and CDR2 is SQIVND in the germline V gene (reference sequence). The CDR3 is 13 residues long. The CDR3 DNA reads as TGTGCCAGTAGTTGGGCGGGAACCGGGGAGCTGTTTTTT. It encodes CASSWAGTGELFF.